These 14 T cell receptor beta chains came from one sample sequenced in a study of OX40 agonist ivuxolimab in advanced cancers. Clones were read by immunoSEQ multiplex PCR, and TCRdb kept only the in-frame ones, dropping some. In the table there are 50,000 or so clones, 75% to 90% of which are singletons. The input for sequencing was CD4+ or CD8+ T cells sorted from blood, taken in a trial of the OX40 agonist ivuxolimab. The receptors stem from an adult with an advanced solid tumor such as melanoma, head and neck, liver or kidney cancer.

CDR3 sequence: CASSASGQAGYEQYF. The CDR3 DNA reads as TGTGCCAGCAGCGCGAGCGGACAGGCCGGATACGAGCAGTACTTC. The V call is TRBV9, the J call TRBJ2-7; 7 bases match TRBD1. Per the germline V gene, CDR1 is SGDLS and CDR2 is YYNGEE. The CDR3 extends over 15 amino acids. The V and J ends lost 3 bases and 4 bases, in that order; junction bases with no gene match: 10.

The rearrangement uses TRBV14 and TRBJ2-5; 8 bases fit TRBD2. V dropped 0 bases and J dropped 3; count of bases not matched to a gene: 3. The CDR3 has 15 amino acids. The germline V gene encodes CDR1 SGHDN and CDR2 FVKESK. CDR3 sequence reads: CASSQDTSGKETQYF. The CDR3 nucleotides are TGTGCCAGCAGCCAAGATACTAGCGGTAAAGAGACCCAGTACTTC.

The rearrangement links TRBV28 to TRBJ2-3; D is uncertain. Germline CDR1 MDHEN, CDR2 SYDVKM. V was cut by 7 bases and J by 0 bases, with 8 bases left in between. The CDR3 has 13 residues. The chain's CDR3 is CASTDTSTDTQYF. CDR3 nucleotide sequence: TGTGCCAGCACCGATACTAGCACAGATACGCAGTATTTT. Combining the CDR3 with reference TRBV28 and TRBJ2-3 gives the whole variable domain DVKVTQSSRYLVKRTGEKVFLECVQDMDHENMFWYRQDPGLGLRLIYFSYDVKMKEKGDIPEGYSVSREKKERFSLILESASTNQTSMYLCASTDTSTDTQYFGPGTRLTVL.

The genes are TRBV14 and TRBJ2-7; D is undetermined. Germline loops: CDR1 SGHDN, CDR2 FVKESK. The CDR3 runs to 16 residues. V shed 6 bases and J shed 0 bases, with 18 bases lying between them. The CDR3 loop reads CASSLKELTNSYEQYF. Here the CDR3 DNA reads TGTGCCAGCAGTTTAAAAGAGTTGACAAACTCCTACGAGCAGTACTTC.

The chain couples TRBV14 to TRBJ1-1, with D uncertain. In germline, CDR1 is SGHDN, CDR2 FVKESK. This CDR3 is 17 amino acids long. V gave up 2 bases and J gave up 3 bases, with 19 bases separating them. As DNA, the CDR3 is TGTGCCAGCAGCCAATTACCTATTGGAGTTGGGCACACTGAAGCTTTCTTT. Translation gives CASSQLPIGVGHTEAFF.

J is TRBJ2-7 and V is TRBV6-6; a weak D match, TRBD2 (6 bases). The length of the CDR3 is 14 residues. The V gene's germline CDR1 is MNHNY and CDR2 SVGAGI (reference sequence). Trimming cost V 6 bases and J 2 bases, with 14 bases left between them. CDR3 in amino acids: CASRPSGVTYEQYF. CDR3 DNA: TGTGCCAGCAGGCCATCGGGGGTTACCTACGAGCAGTACTTC.

This sequence joins TRBV6-4 and TRBJ1-2; TRBD1 aligns across 9 bases. The CDR3 sequence is 12 residues long. Trimming at V came to 8 bases and at J to 4 bases, leaving 2 bases not matched to a gene. Germline V gene lookup returns CDR1 MRHNA and CDR2 SNTAGT. The CDR3: CASGDRVYGYTF. DNA of the CDR3: TGTGCCAGCGGGGACAGGGTCTATGGCTACACCTTC.

This clone was found once. The rearrangement links TRBV6-1 to TRBJ2-4; 8 nucleotides line up with TRBD2. This CDR3 has 15 amino acids. Per germline, CDR1 MNHNS and CDR2 SASEGT. J was trimmed by 7 bases and V by 7 bases; bases with no gene match: 12. The CDR3 coding sequence is TGTGCCAGCACCGATAAACCGGGACTAGGTAACATTCAGTACTTC. Protein: CASTDKPGLGNIQYF.

J is TRBJ1-1 and V is TRBV11-1; a weak D match, TRBD1 (5 bases). From germline, CDR1 is SGHAT and CDR2 FQDESV (reference sequence). Deletions cut 2 bases from V and 0 bases from J, with 10 bases between. This CDR3 comprises 15 residues. As DNA, the CDR3 is TGTGCCAGCAGCTTATTGCAGGGAATGAACACTGAAGCTTTCTTT. It encodes CASSLLQGMNTEAFF.

This chain uses TRBV7-9 with TRBJ2-7; D remains ambiguous. Germline CDR1 is SEHNR and CDR2 is FQNEAQ (reference sequence). This CDR3 comprises 11 residues. V was shortened by 4 bases and J by 5 bases, with 6 bases between the two germline ends. The CDR3 DNA is TGTGCCAGCAGCTCGTCGGACGAGCAGTACTTC. Translated, it gives CASSSSDEQYF.

This clone was counted only a few times. This sequence joins TRBV7-6 and TRBJ2-7; D might be TRBD2 (6 bases). CDR1 is SGHVS, CDR2 FNYEAQ, per germline. The CDR3 is 15 amino acids. With 1 base removed from V and 3 bases from J, the gap between germline ends came to 13 bases. The CDR3: CASSLGVVGGYEQYF. For the CDR3, the DNA is TGTGCCAGCAGCTTAGGGGTCGTGGGGGGCTACGAGCAGTACTTC.

V is TRBV7-9 and J is TRBJ2-7; possible D gene TRBD1, 6 bases. The CDR3 consists of 15 residues. CDR1 and CDR2 from the germline V gene are SEHNR and FQNEAQ (reference sequence). V lost 5 bases to trimming and J lost 3 bases, with 17 bases between them. CDR3 in amino acids: CASSSPPQGVYEQYF. The CDR3 coding sequence is TGTGCCAGCAGCAGCCCCCCACAGGGCGTCTACGAGCAGTACTTC.

This chain joins TRBV5-1 and TRBJ2-3; 9 bases agree with TRBD1. CDR3 size: 15 residues. Looked up from germline, CDR1 is SGHRS and CDR2 is YFSETQ. V was pared by 7 bases and J by 2 bases, with 8 bases of the junction left unmatched. The CDR3 reads CASRRDRAFTDTQYF. The CDR3 region has the DNA TGCGCCAGCCGTCGGGACAGGGCCTTCACAGATACGCAGTATTTT.

This clone was counted once. The rearrangement links TRBV5-4 to TRBJ2-2; D call uncertain. Trimming shortened V by 2 bases and J by 0 bases, and 5 bases separated the two germline ends. Germline CDR1 and CDR2: SGHNT and YYREEE (reference sequence). CDR3 size: 14 residues. The CDR3 DNA reads as TGTGCCAGCAGCTTCGGCCCGAACACCGGGGAGCTGTTTTTT. This gives the protein CASSFGPNTGELFF.